Listed below are T cell receptor beta chains from one sample, sequenced in a study of vaccination and CD4 T cells after COVID-19. Their antigens remain unidentified. TCRdb analysed the PCR reads with MiXCR anew, one entry per CDR3 protein. The data show roughly 4,500 distinct CDR3 sequences, with about 28% seen just once and about 49% held by the top ten. Sequenced: CD4+ T cells from blood, cultured in vitro. The receptors originated from a human donor in good health. Each CDR3 is given with its conserved first and last residue.

v_call	j_call	cdr3_aa
TRBV2	TRBJ2-1	CASNPGGHYNEQFF
TRBV19	TRBJ2-3	CASSIAGSAQYF
TRBV27	TRBJ1-1	CASSSRTGGEAFF
TRBV7-9	TRBJ2-7	CASSSVGVYEQYF
TRBV10-3	TRBJ1-6	CAIKSQGYSPLHF
TRBV20-1	TRBJ2-7	CSAIRVRAYEQYF
TRBV7-3	TRBJ2-5	CASSFSSGGARETQYF
TRBV20-1	TRBJ2-7	CSTPDRARGLGEQYF
TRBV6-1	TRBJ2-6	CASRQGGGANVLTF
TRBV4-1	TRBJ1-1	CASSQVATRSNTEAFF
TRBV18	TRBJ2-7	CASSPLTGPYEQYF
TRBV18	TRBJ1-2	CASSHISDRVSYTF
TRBV2	TRBJ2-5	CASTSTLGETQYF
TRBV30	TRBJ2-2	CAWKVVKDTGELFF
TRBV28	TRBJ2-1	CASSFQSRPNEQFF
TRBV6-5	TRBJ2-4	CASSWGLLGIQYF
TRBV5-1	TRBJ2-1	CASSLTTSGEQFF
TRBV18	TRBJ2-7	CASSPTVDYEQYF
TRBV20-1	TRBJ2-5	CSAPGTSGGQETQYF
TRBV7-6	TRBJ2-3	CASSPVGTSGGTDTQYF
TRBV28	TRBJ1-1	CASSPPLWGTEAFF
TRBV5-1	TRBJ2-2	CASSLDRTGELFF
TRBV6-1	TRBJ1-1	CASRAGEGGTEAFF